The 4 T cell receptor beta chains given below trace back to one sample, sequenced in a study of blood T cell repertoires in COVID-19. Some clones are missing from TCRdb's copy, which holds only in-frame ones; the method was immunoSEQ multiplex PCR. This sample has 130,000 to 150,000 clones; over 65% occur once, and the top ten carry about 5%. Sequencing was carried out using peripheral blood. These receptors were taken from a human donor in a cohort sampled during active COVID-19.

The chain links TRBV30 to TRBJ2-7; TRBD1 agrees at 8 bases. The V gene end was trimmed by 3 bases and the J gene end by 3 bases; junction bases not matched to a gene: 31. CDR3 length: 22 amino acids. Germline assignment: CDR1 GTSNPN and CDR2 SVGIG (reference sequence). Written as DNA, the CDR3 is TGTGCCTGGAGAAGTTCGGAGATCCGGCCGAGCGGAAGGACAGGGCGGGACTACGAGCAGTACTTC. Translating gives CAWRSSEIRPSGRTGRDYEQYF.

This clone showed up just once. The chain joins TRBV2 to TRBJ2-7; D is perhaps TRBD2 (6 bases). Germline V gives CDR1 SNHLY, CDR2 FYNNEI. CDR3 length equals 12 residues. V lost 4 bases and J lost 4, with 8 bases in between. The DNA for the CDR3 is TGTGCCAGCAGTGTCAGCGGGTACGAGCAGTACGTC. Its translation: CASSVSGYEQYV.

The chain has TRBV28 and TRBJ2-5; 12 nucleotides match TRBD2. Germline CDR1 and CDR2: MDHEN and SYDVKM. The junction had 10 bases not matched to a gene; V was cut back by 4 bases and J by 1 base. This CDR3 is 18 amino acids long. CDR3 region: CASSSSAGLAGLQETQYF. The CDR3 coding sequence is TGTGCCAGCAGTTCCAGCGCGGGACTAGCGGGCCTCCAAGAGACCCAGTACTTC.

This sequence joins TRBV28 and TRBJ2-1; TRBD2 aligns across 9 bases. Trimming cost V 6 bases and J 1 base; bases outside gene matches: 7. In germline, CDR1 is MDHEN, CDR2 SYDVKM. The CDR3 has 16 amino acids. Here the CDR3 reads CASSPPGLASYNEQFF. CDR3 coding DNA: TGTGCCAGCAGCCCCCCGGGACTAGCTTCCTACAATGAGCAGTTCTTC.